This TCR beta chain was sequenced for a study of blood T cells in healthy people across ages. Study context: With template switching, about one barcoded beta molecule was captured per two T cells. Findings of the study overall: Strong correlation was found linking TCR beta diversity to naive T cell percentage. Per million T cells, the diversity of TCR beta decreased roughly linearly as age advanced.

It was with a sample-barcoded 5' primer and a J-beta primer mix that a second PCR of roughly 7 to 12 cycles was run. TCRdb reanalysed the 5' RACE reads using MiXCR and keeps one entry per CDR3 protein. This table has 1,100,000 or so distinct CDR3 sequences, more than 35% appearing once. This CDR3 contains 12 residues. Germline CDR1 MGHDK, CDR2 SYGVNS. Trimming cost V 9 bases and J 6 bases; bases outside gene matches: 3. Worth noting for this clonotype: No antigen is known for it.

PBMCs numbering at least 6 million were isolated per sample. The receptor was isolated from a woman in her fifties or sixties in good health. The rearrangement links TRBV25-1 to TRBJ2-1; 9 bases align to TRBD1. Source material: blood. CDR3 nucleotide sequence: TGTGCCAGTGGGGACAGGGTCAATGAGCAGTTCTTC. This sequence encodes CASGDRVNEQFF.